These T cell receptor beta chains were read from a single sample in a study of blood T cell repertoires in COVID-19. Data came from immunoSEQ multiplex PCR; TCRdb stores just in-frame clones and leaves some out. This table has 95,000 to 120,000 clones, about 85% appearing once. The sample taken for sequencing was peripheral blood. Receptor source: a woman in her fifties or sixties with COVID-19, enrolled during active disease. The CDR3 runs from the conserved cysteine through the conserved F or W. The D gene is left open where the match is weak. Clone sizes are given selectively: once, few, many, or a class where the clone is expanded.

j_call	v_call	clone_size	d_call	cdr3_aa	cdr3_nt
TRBJ2-7	TRBV6-5	NA	TRBD2	CASSYAASGAYEQYF	TGTGCCAGCAGTTACGCGGCTAGCGGGGCGTACGAGCAGTACTTC
TRBJ1-2	TRBV5-1	NA	NA	CASSSYAGSYGYGYTF	TGCGCCAGCAGCTCATACGCAGGGTCCTATGGCTATGGCTACACCTTC
TRBJ2-5	TRBV19	NA	TRBD2	CASSPSRLAGGNVETQYF	TGTGCCAGTAGTCCGTCACGACTAGCGGGGGGAAATGTCGAGACCCAGTACTTC
TRBJ2-1	TRBV19	NA	NA	CASRDSLTYNEQFF	TGTGCCAGTAGGGACAGTCTCACCTACAATGAGCAGTTCTTC
TRBJ1-2	TRBV6-6	NA	TRBD1	CASNRGQGLYGYTF	TGTGCCAGCAATCGAGGACAGGGGTTATATGGCTACACCTTC
TRBJ2-7	TRBV7-9	NA	TRBD1	CASSLGTGSQYF	TGTGCCAGCAGCTTAGGGACAGGCTCGCAGTACTTC
TRBJ1-5	TRBV2	NA	TRBD1	CASVRGRDQPQHF	TGTGCCAGCGTCAGGGGGAGAGATCAGCCCCAGCATTTT
TRBJ1-2	TRBV25-1	NA	NA	CASSEVGVLYGYTF	TGTGCCAGCAGTGAGGTCGGGGTGCTCTATGGCTACACCTTC
TRBJ1-2	TRBV6-5	few	NA	CASRSPGSGYTF	TGTGCCAGCAGGTCTCCGGGGAGTGGCTACACCTTC
TRBJ1-2	TRBV19	few	TRBD1	CASSSLRGPGGYTF	TGTGCCAGTAGTTCCCTCAGGGGGCCAGGTGGCTACACCTTC
TRBJ2-3	TRBV7-9	NA	TRBD2	CASSLGSGTDTQYF	TGTGCCAGCAGCCTCGGTAGCGGGACTGATACGCAGTATTTT
TRBJ2-3	TRBV5-1	NA	TRBD1	CASSRDRGADTQYF	TGCGCCAGCAGCCGGGACAGGGGGGCAGATACGCAGTATTTT
TRBJ1-4	TRBV7-6	NA	TRBD1	CASSPVGQIRNEKLFF	TGTGCCAGCAGCCCCGTGGGACAGATCCGTAATGAAAAACTGTTTTTT
TRBJ2-2	TRBV7-3	NA	NA	CASSKIGTRGARAGGELFF	TGTGCCAGCAGCAAAATTGGGACCCGGGGGGCAAGGGCCGGCGGGGAGCTGTTTTTT
TRBJ2-2	TRBV4-1	NA	NA	CASSQGDGGGSGELFF	TGCGCCAGCAGCCAAGGGGACGGCGGGGGCTCCGGGGAGCTGTTTTTT
TRBJ2-5	TRBV7-6	NA	NA	CASSLDREETQYF	TGTGCCAGCAGCTTAGACAGGGAAGAGACCCAGTACTTC
TRBJ2-7	TRBV9	NA	NA	CASSPETGQGEQYF	TGTGCCAGCAGCCCCGAAACGGGTCAGGGCGAGCAGTACTTC
TRBJ2-6	TRBV3-1/TRBV3-2	NA	NA	CASSHGRSSGANVLTF	TGTGCCAGCAGCCACGGCCGGAGCTCTGGGGCCAACGTCCTGACTTTC
TRBJ2-3	TRBV13	NA	NA	CASSLDQWDTQYF	TGTGCCAGCAGCTTAGATCAGTGGGATACGCAGTATTTT
TRBJ2-7	TRBV6-5	NA	TRBD1	CASSYGQGRDEQYF	TGTGCCAGCAGTTACGGACAGGGTCGCGACGAGCAGTACTTC
TRBJ2-5	TRBV5-6	NA	NA	CASSIVTRAQETQYF	TGTGCCAGCAGCATTGTAACTAGGGCCCAAGAGACCCAGTACTTC
TRBJ2-7	TRBV25-1	NA	NA	CASSEYPEGRVSYEQYF	TGTGCCAGCAGTGAATATCCGGAGGGCAGGGTCTCCTACGAGCAGTACTTC
TRBJ1-2	TRBV19	few	TRBD1	CASSIAWDRGLVYGYTF	TGTGCCAGTAGTATTGCGTGGGACAGGGGTTTAGTCTATGGCTACACCTTC
TRBJ2-5	TRBV4-2	NA	TRBD2	CASSQALVGTSGGRETQYF	TGTGCCAGCAGCCAAGCCCTCGTCGGGACTAGCGGGGGGCGGGAGACCCAGTACTTC
TRBJ2-2	TRBV3-1/TRBV3-2	NA	TRBD2	CASSQDLTSANTGELFF	TGTGCCAGCAGCCAAGATCTTACTAGCGCTAACACCGGGGAGCTGTTTTTT
TRBJ2-7	TRBV24-1	NA	NA	CATSEKDSRNSYEQYF	TGTGCCACCAGTGAAAAGGACAGCCGTAACTCCTACGAGCAGTACTTC
TRBJ2-3	TRBV5-4	NA	NA	CASSLDSGSTDTQYF	TGTGCCAGCAGCTTGGACTCAGGGAGCACAGATACGCAGTATTTT
TRBJ1-2	TRBV7-3	NA	NA	CASSLKGTGPGYGYTF	TGTGCCAGCAGCTTAAAGGGCACAGGGCCCGGCTATGGCTACACCTTC
TRBJ2-3	TRBV7-9	NA	TRBD2	CASSRGDFTDTQYF	TGTGCCAGCAGCCGGGGGGACTTCACAGATACGCAGTATTTT
TRBJ2-5	TRBV11-2	NA	NA	CASRGEGWETQYF	TGTGCCAGCAGAGGTGAGGGTTGGGAGACCCAGTACTTC
TRBJ1-1	TRBV19	NA	NA	CASSIFMNTEAFF	TGTGCCAGTAGTATTTTCATGAACACTGAAGCTTTCTTT
TRBJ1-2	TRBV24-1	NA	TRBD1	CATSDRGQANYGYTF	TGTGCCACCAGTGATCGAGGACAGGCTAACTATGGCTACACCTTC
TRBJ2-3	TRBV9	NA	NA	CASSRQTDTQYF	TGTGCCAGCAGCCGACAAACAGATACGCAGTATTTT
TRBJ2-7	TRBV3-1/TRBV3-2	NA	TRBD1	CASSMDRIYEQYF	TGTGCCAGCAGCATGGACAGGATCTACGAGCAGTACTTC
TRBJ2-7	TRBV4-1	NA	TRBD1	CASSQAQGEDSYEQYF	TGCGCCAGCAGCCAAGCGCAGGGGGAAGACTCCTACGAGCAGTACTTC
TRBJ1-1	TRBV29-1	NA	NA	CSAGTGPGGDTEAFF	TGCAGCGCCGGAACCGGGCCTGGGGGGGACACTGAAGCTTTCTTT
TRBJ1-1	TRBV18	NA	NA	CAGSPYIGRGNTEAFF	TGTGCCGGCTCACCATACATTGGACGGGGGAACACTGAAGCTTTCTTT
TRBJ2-7	TRBV5-1	NA	TRBD1	CASSLESDRGQDEQYF	TGCGCCAGCAGCTTGGAGTCTGACAGGGGGCAAGACGAGCAGTACTTC
TRBJ2-5	TRBV19	once	TRBD2	CASSSGGALIQETQYF	TGTGCCAGTAGTAGCGGGGGGGCACTTATACAAGAGACCCAGTACTTC
TRBJ1-5	TRBV27	NA	TRBD1	CASSPSLTGMSNQPQHF	TGTGCCAGCAGTCCCTCCTTGACAGGGATGAGCAATCAGCCCCAGCATTTT
TRBJ2-3	TRBV18	once	TRBD2	CASSPGTSRGDTQYF	TGTGCCAGCTCACCCGGGACTAGCCGAGGGGATACGCAGTATTTT